These T cell receptor beta chains were read from a single sample in a study of human T cells and chemical hapten exposure. TCRdb passed the RACE reads through MiXCR, listing each CDR3 protein once. This table holds around 100,000 distinct CDR3 sequences, more than 9.5% found once. Sequences were derived from whole blood, sampled in connection with sensitization to the hapten diphenylcyclopropenone (DPC). These receptors were obtained from a woman in her thirties or forties with alopecia areata. Some clones in this sample may be carry-over from other donors' samples. CDR3s include the opening cysteine and the closing phenylalanine or tryptophan. A D gene is named only where the DNA matches it firmly. The size field is filled for only some rows; it gives once, few, many or a size class.

d_gene: -; v_gene: TRBV18; abundance: -; j_gene: TRBJ2-7; CDR3aa: CASSPGNYYEQYF; CDR3nt: TGTGCCAGCTCACCAGGGAATTACTACGAGCAGTACTTC
d_gene: TRBD2; v_gene: TRBV20-1; abundance: -; j_gene: TRBJ2-3; CDR3aa: CSARKSGGGTDTQYF; CDR3nt: TGCAGTGCTAGAAAGAGCGGGGGCGGCACAGATACGCAGTATTTT
d_gene: TRBD1; v_gene: TRBV6-5; abundance: many; j_gene: TRBJ1-2; CDR3aa: CASSFDRGYGYTF; CDR3nt: TGTGCCAGCAGTTTTGACAGGGGATATGGCTACACCTTC
d_gene: TRBD1; v_gene: TRBV6-2/TRBV6-3; abundance: many; j_gene: TRBJ2-1; CDR3aa: CASSFSQGAYNEQFF; CDR3nt: TGTGCCAGCAGTTTTTCACAGGGGGCCTACAATGAGCAGTTCTTC
d_gene: TRBD2; v_gene: TRBV6-5; abundance: many; j_gene: TRBJ2-7; CDR3aa: CASSYSTSGAYEQYF; CDR3nt: TGTGCCAGCAGTTACTCGACTAGCGGAGCCTACGAGCAGTACTTC
d_gene: -; v_gene: TRBV7-2; abundance: many; j_gene: TRBJ2-3; CDR3aa: CASSSGQGGRDTQYF; CDR3nt: TGTGCCAGCAGCTCAGGGCAGGGGGGTAGAGATACGCAGTATTTT
d_gene: TRBD1; v_gene: TRBV27; abundance: -; j_gene: TRBJ2-1; CDR3aa: CASSLSRQGADYEQFF; CDR3nt: TGTGCCAGCAGTTTATCTCGGCAGGGGGCCGATTATGAGCAGTTCTTC
d_gene: -; v_gene: TRBV2; abundance: few; j_gene: TRBJ2-2; CDR3aa: CASSEAPGVGTGELFF; CDR3nt: TGTGCCAGCAGTGAGGCCCCAGGGGTCGGCACCGGGGAGCTGTTTTTT
d_gene: -; v_gene: TRBV28; abundance: -; j_gene: TRBJ2-7; CDR3aa: CASSMPKGSYEQYF; CDR3nt: TGTGCCAGCAGTATGCCAAAGGGTTCCTACGAGCAGTACTTC
d_gene: -; v_gene: TRBV7-2; abundance: many; j_gene: TRBJ1-6; CDR3aa: CASGMSNSPLHF; CDR3nt: TGTGCCAGCGGAATGAGTAATTCACCCCTCCACTTT
d_gene: -; v_gene: TRBV5-5; abundance: many; j_gene: TRBJ2-3; CDR3aa: CASSLRQEIISTDTQYF; CDR3nt: TGTGCCAGCAGCTTACGACAGGAGATTATTAGCACAGATACGCAGTATTTT
d_gene: -; v_gene: TRBV5-6; abundance: few; j_gene: TRBJ2-5; CDR3aa: CASSLFHPHSQETQYF; CDR3nt: TGTGCCAGCAGCTTGTTTCATCCCCACAGTCAAGAGACCCAGTACTTC
d_gene: -; v_gene: TRBV25-1; abundance: few; j_gene: TRBJ1-6; CDR3aa: CASSEGARTDFHF; CDR3nt: TGTGCCAGCAGTGAAGGAGCGAGGACAGATTTCCACTTT
d_gene: -; v_gene: TRBV7-2; abundance: many; j_gene: TRBJ2-3; CDR3aa: CASSFGPTDTQYF; CDR3nt: TGTGCCAGCAGCTTCGGACCCACAGATACGCAGTATTTT
d_gene: -; v_gene: TRBV18; abundance: -; j_gene: TRBJ2-1; CDR3aa: CASSPGNLKVEFF; CDR3nt: TGTGCCAGCTCACCCGGAAACCTCAAGGTTGAGTTCTTC
d_gene: TRBD1; v_gene: TRBV7-2; abundance: many; j_gene: TRBJ2-1; CDR3aa: CASSFLGQGASEQFF; CDR3nt: TGTGCCAGCAGCTTCTTGGGACAGGGGGCGAGTGAGCAGTTCTTC
d_gene: TRBD1; v_gene: TRBV5-1; abundance: -; j_gene: TRBJ1-5; CDR3aa: CASSPGQGNQLQHF; CDR3nt: TGCGCCAGCAGTCCGGGACAGGGGAATCAGCTCCAGCATTTT
d_gene: -; v_gene: TRBV12-3/TRBV12-4; abundance: many; j_gene: TRBJ1-1; CDR3aa: CASSGGLGNTEAFF; CDR3nt: TGTGCCAGCAGCGGGGGACTAGGGAACACTGAAGCTTTCTTT
d_gene: -; v_gene: TRBV3-1; abundance: -; j_gene: TRBJ1-1; CDR3aa: CASSQDGKLAVFF; CDR3nt: TGTGCCAGCAGCCAAGACGGCAAATTAGCGGTTTTCTTT
d_gene: -; v_gene: TRBV27; abundance: many; j_gene: TRBJ1-6; CDR3aa: CASSTRSSYNSPLHF; CDR3nt: TGTGCCAGCAGTACGAGGAGCTCCTATAATTCACCCCTCCACTTT
d_gene: TRBD2; v_gene: TRBV11-3; abundance: few; j_gene: TRBJ2-7; CDR3aa: CASSRRGGDYEQYF; CDR3nt: TGTGCCAGCAGCCGCCGGGGGGGGGACTACGAGCAGTACTTC
d_gene: -; v_gene: TRBV19; abundance: few; j_gene: TRBJ2-2; CDR3aa: CASKWGLNTGELFF; CDR3nt: TGTGCCAGTAAATGGGGGCTGAACACCGGGGAGCTGTTTTTT
d_gene: -; v_gene: TRBV20-1; abundance: -; j_gene: TRBJ1-2; CDR3aa: CSAPVRGVPYGYTF; CDR3nt: TGCAGTGCTCCCGTCCGCGGGGTCCCCTATGGCTACACCTTC
d_gene: -; v_gene: TRBV27; abundance: many; j_gene: TRBJ2-3; CDR3aa: CASSRRTGTDTQYF; CDR3nt: TGTGCCAGCAGCCGCCGGACAGGCACAGATACGCAGTATTTT
d_gene: -; v_gene: TRBV6-2/TRBV6-3; abundance: many; j_gene: TRBJ1-6; CDR3aa: CASSMDRNSPLHF; CDR3nt: TGTGCCAGCAGTATGGACCGAAATTCACCCCTCCACTTT
d_gene: TRBD1; v_gene: TRBV5-1; abundance: few; j_gene: TRBJ1-2; CDR3aa: CASSPTSTGASYGYTF; CDR3nt: TGCGCCAGCAGCCCGACCTCGACAGGGGCCTCATATGGCTACACCTTC
d_gene: -; v_gene: TRBV20-1; abundance: -; j_gene: TRBJ1-6; CDR3aa: CSAPDQGGYSPLHF; CDR3nt: TGCAGTGCTCCTGACCAGGGAGGTTACTCACCCCTCCACTTT
d_gene: TRBD2; v_gene: TRBV4-2; abundance: many; j_gene: TRBJ2-7; CDR3aa: CASSQGGRGYEQYF; CDR3nt: TGTGCCAGCAGCCAAGGGGGGAGGGGCTACGAGCAGTACTTC
d_gene: -; v_gene: TRBV15; abundance: few; j_gene: TRBJ2-1; CDR3aa: CATSPGATRSQFF; CDR3nt: TGTGCCACCAGCCCCGGGGCGACTAGATCCCAGTTCTTC
d_gene: -; v_gene: TRBV2; abundance: few; j_gene: TRBJ1-2; CDR3aa: CASRRQQADGYTF; CDR3nt: TGTGCCAGCAGGCGCCAGCAGGCGGATGGCTACACCTTC
d_gene: -; v_gene: TRBV3-1; abundance: -; j_gene: TRBJ1-4; CDR3aa: CASSLRGLRLGEKLFF; CDR3nt: TGTGCCAGCAGCCTCCGGGGCCTAAGGCTGGGGGAAAAACTGTTTTTT
d_gene: -; v_gene: TRBV30; abundance: -; j_gene: TRBJ2-7; CDR3aa: CALGGPGHSYEQYF; CDR3nt: TGTGCCTTGGGGGGCCCAGGGCACTCCTACGAGCAGTACTTC
d_gene: TRBD1; v_gene: TRBV7-2; abundance: few; j_gene: TRBJ1-3; CDR3aa: CASSFPGTGLSSGNTIYF; CDR3nt: TGTGCCAGCAGCTTCCCCGGGACAGGGTTGTCTTCTGGAAACACCATATATTTT
d_gene: TRBD1; v_gene: TRBV5-5; abundance: many; j_gene: TRBJ1-6; CDR3aa: CASSRPGTGGPSSYNSPLHF; CDR3nt: TGTGCCAGCAGCCGTCCCGGGACAGGGGGACCAAGCTCCTATAATTCACCCCTCCACTTT
d_gene: TRBD2; v_gene: TRBV7-3; abundance: -; j_gene: TRBJ2-7; CDR3aa: CASSLGLAGADEQYF; CDR3nt: TGTGCCAGCAGCTTAGGGCTAGCGGGGGCGGACGAGCAGTACTTC
d_gene: -; v_gene: TRBV7-9; abundance: -; j_gene: TRBJ2-7; CDR3aa: CASSLQGDSYEQYF; CDR3nt: TGTGCCAGCAGCTTGCAAGGGGACTCCTACGAGCAGTACTTC
d_gene: TRBD1; v_gene: TRBV20-1; abundance: -; j_gene: TRBJ1-2; CDR3aa: CSADPGQGSYGYTF; CDR3nt: TGCAGTGCGGACCCGGGACAGGGATCATATGGCTACACCTTC
d_gene: TRBD2; v_gene: TRBV7-2; abundance: few; j_gene: TRBJ2-3; CDR3aa: CASSFLTSGTTQYF; CDR3nt: TGTGCCAGCAGCTTTCTGACTAGCGGGACCACGCAGTATTTT
d_gene: -; v_gene: TRBV9; abundance: many; j_gene: TRBJ2-6; CDR3aa: CASSADRATVSGANVLTF; CDR3nt: TGTGCCAGCAGCGCAGACAGAGCTACTGTCTCTGGGGCCAACGTCCTGACTTTC
d_gene: -; v_gene: TRBV7-2; abundance: -; j_gene: TRBJ2-1; CDR3aa: CASSPLGSEGNEQFF; CDR3nt: TGTGCCAGCAGCCCCCTGGGGTCAGAAGGCAATGAGCAGTTCTTC
d_gene: TRBD2; v_gene: TRBV7-2; abundance: few; j_gene: TRBJ2-1; CDR3aa: CASSLAAGGLSSYNEQFF; CDR3nt: TGTGCCAGCAGCTTAGCAGCGGGGGGCCTGAGCTCCTACAATGAGCAGTTCTTC
d_gene: -; v_gene: TRBV6-1; abundance: few; j_gene: TRBJ2-7; CDR3aa: CASSADPGAFYEQYF; CDR3nt: TGTGCCAGCAGTGCCGACCCGGGAGCCTTCTACGAGCAGTACTTC
d_gene: TRBD1; v_gene: TRBV20-1; abundance: few; j_gene: TRBJ1-5; CDR3aa: CSALTDRGRGEPQHF; CDR3nt: TGCAGTGCTCTCACGGACAGGGGGCGCGGGGAGCCCCAGCATTTT
d_gene: TRBD1; v_gene: TRBV20-1; abundance: few; j_gene: TRBJ1-3; CDR3aa: CSAQGDGNTIYF; CDR3nt: TGCAGTGCCCAGGGGGATGGAAACACCATATATTTT
d_gene: -; v_gene: TRBV27; abundance: many; j_gene: TRBJ2-7; CDR3aa: CASGPSQSYEQYF; CDR3nt: TGTGCCAGCGGCCCGAGTCAGTCCTACGAGCAGTACTTC
d_gene: TRBD1; v_gene: TRBV29-1; abundance: many; j_gene: TRBJ1-2; CDR3aa: CSVGQGGTMGYTF; CDR3nt: TGCAGCGTCGGACAGGGTGGAACCATGGGCTACACCTTC
d_gene: -; v_gene: TRBV18; abundance: many; j_gene: TRBJ2-5; CDR3aa: CASSKQHTQETQYF; CDR3nt: TGTGCCAGCTCAAAGCAACATACCCAAGAGACCCAGTACTTC
d_gene: -; v_gene: TRBV27; abundance: -; j_gene: TRBJ2-2; CDR3aa: CASSYPTGELFF; CDR3nt: TGTGCCAGCAGCTACCCCACCGGGGAGCTGTTTTTT
d_gene: -; v_gene: TRBV4-2; abundance: many; j_gene: TRBJ2-7; CDR3aa: CASSQGTGNHDEQYF; CDR3nt: TGTGCCAGCAGCCAAGGTACAGGGAATCACGACGAGCAGTACTTC
d_gene: TRBD1; v_gene: TRBV27; abundance: few; j_gene: TRBJ1-1; CDR3aa: CASSGLTGETEAFF; CDR3nt: TGTGCCAGCAGTGGCCTGACAGGGGAGACTGAAGCTTTCTTT
d_gene: -; v_gene: TRBV5-6; abundance: few; j_gene: TRBJ1-1; CDR3aa: CASSVVLETEAFF; CDR3nt: TGTGCCAGCAGCGTTGTCCTAGAGACTGAAGCTTTCTTT
d_gene: -; v_gene: TRBV6-5; abundance: few; j_gene: TRBJ2-4; CDR3aa: CASRDLSKNIQYF; CDR3nt: TGTGCCAGTCGGGATTTATCCAAAAACATTCAGTACTTC
d_gene: -; v_gene: TRBV20-1; abundance: -; j_gene: TRBJ2-5; CDR3aa: CSARDLQGAQYF; CDR3nt: TGCAGTGCTAGAGATCTCCAAGGGGCCCAGTACTTC
d_gene: -; v_gene: TRBV11-2; abundance: many; j_gene: TRBJ2-7; CDR3aa: CASSLDRARLYEQYF; CDR3nt: TGTGCCAGCAGCTTAGATCGGGCTAGACTCTACGAGCAGTACTTC